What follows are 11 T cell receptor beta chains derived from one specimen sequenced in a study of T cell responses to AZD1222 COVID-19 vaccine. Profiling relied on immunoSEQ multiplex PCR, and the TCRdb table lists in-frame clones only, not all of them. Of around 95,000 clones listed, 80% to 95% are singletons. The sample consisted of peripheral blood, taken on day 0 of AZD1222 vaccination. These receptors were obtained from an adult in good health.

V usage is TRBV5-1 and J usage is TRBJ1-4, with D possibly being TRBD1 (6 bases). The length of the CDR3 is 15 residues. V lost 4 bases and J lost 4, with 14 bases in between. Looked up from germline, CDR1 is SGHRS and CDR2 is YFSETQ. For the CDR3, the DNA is TGCGCCAGCAGCCCTCCGGGACACCTTAATGAAAAACTGTTTTTT. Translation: CASSPPGHLNEKLFF.

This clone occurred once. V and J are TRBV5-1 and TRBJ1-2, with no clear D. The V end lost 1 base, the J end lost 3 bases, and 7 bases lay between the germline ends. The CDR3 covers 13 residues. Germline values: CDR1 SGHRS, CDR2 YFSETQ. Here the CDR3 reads CASSLMPDYGYTF. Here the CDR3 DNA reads TGCGCCAGCAGCTTGATGCCAGACTATGGCTACACCTTC.

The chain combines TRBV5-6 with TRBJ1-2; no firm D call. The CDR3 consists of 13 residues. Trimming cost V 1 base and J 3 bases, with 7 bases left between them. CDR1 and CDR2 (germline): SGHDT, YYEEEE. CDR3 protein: CASSLKAHYGYTF. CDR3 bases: TGTGCCAGCAGCTTGAAGGCTCACTATGGCTACACCTTC.

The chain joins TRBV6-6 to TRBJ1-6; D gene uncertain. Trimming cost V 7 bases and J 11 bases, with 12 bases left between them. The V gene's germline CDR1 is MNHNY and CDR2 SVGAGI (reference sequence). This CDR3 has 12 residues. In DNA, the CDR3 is TGTGCCAGCATGGGCAGGCGCGCACCCCTCCACTTT. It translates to CASMGRRAPLHF.

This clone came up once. The CDR3 loop is CASSTRTEGGVQYF. The CDR3 coding sequence is TGTGCCAGCAGCACTAGGACAGAGGGGGGGGTGCAGTACTTC. This chain joins TRBV7-2 and TRBJ2-7; a possible D gene is TRBD2 (7 bases). Trimming took 5 bases from V and 9 from J, leaving 20 bases between them. This CDR3 contains 14 residues. CDR1 and CDR2 (germline): SGHTA, FQGNSA.

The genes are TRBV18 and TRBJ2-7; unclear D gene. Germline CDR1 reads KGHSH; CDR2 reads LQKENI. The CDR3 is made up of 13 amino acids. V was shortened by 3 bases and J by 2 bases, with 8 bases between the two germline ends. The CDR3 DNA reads TGTGCCAGCTCACCCCCTAGTACCTACGAGCAGTACTTC. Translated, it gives CASSPPSTYEQYF. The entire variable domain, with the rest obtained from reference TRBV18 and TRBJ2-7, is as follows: NAGVMQNPRHLVRRRGQEARLRCSPMKGHSHVYWYRQLPEEGLKFMVYLQKENIIDESGMPKERFSAEFPKEGPSILRIQQVVRGDSAAYFCASSPPSTYEQYFGPGTRLTVT.

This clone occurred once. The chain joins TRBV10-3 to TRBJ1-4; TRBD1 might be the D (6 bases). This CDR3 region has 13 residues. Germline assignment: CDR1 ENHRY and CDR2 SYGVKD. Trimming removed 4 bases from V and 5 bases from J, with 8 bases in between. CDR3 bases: TGTGCCATCAGTGGCGGACAGAATGAAAAACTGTTTTTT. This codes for CAISGGQNEKLFF.

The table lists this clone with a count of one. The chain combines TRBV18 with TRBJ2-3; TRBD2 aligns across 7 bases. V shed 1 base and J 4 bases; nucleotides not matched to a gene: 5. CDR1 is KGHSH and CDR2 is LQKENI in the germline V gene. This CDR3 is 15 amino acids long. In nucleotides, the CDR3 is TGTGCCAGCTCACCACTGGGAGGGAGACCAGATACGCAGTATTTT. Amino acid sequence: CASSPLGGRPDTQYF.

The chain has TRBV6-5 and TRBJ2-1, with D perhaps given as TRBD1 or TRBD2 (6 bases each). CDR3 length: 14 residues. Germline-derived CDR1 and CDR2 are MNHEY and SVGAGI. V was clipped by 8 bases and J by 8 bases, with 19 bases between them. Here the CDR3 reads CASGGGRSSDEQFF. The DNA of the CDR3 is TGTGCCAGCGGGGGCGGGCGGTCTAGCGATGAGCAGTTCTTC.

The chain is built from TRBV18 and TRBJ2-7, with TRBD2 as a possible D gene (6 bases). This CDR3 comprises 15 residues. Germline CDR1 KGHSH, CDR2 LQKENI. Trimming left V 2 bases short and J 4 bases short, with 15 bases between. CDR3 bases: TGTGCCAGCTCACCAAGACTAGTTTCCGTGTACGAGCAGTACTTC. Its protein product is CASSPRLVSVYEQYF.

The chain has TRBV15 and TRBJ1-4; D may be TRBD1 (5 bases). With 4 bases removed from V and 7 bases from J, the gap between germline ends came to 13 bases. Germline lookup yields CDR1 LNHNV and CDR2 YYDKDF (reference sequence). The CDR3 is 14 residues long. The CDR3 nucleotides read TGTGCCACCAGCAAGGGCAGGGTTTTTGAAAAACTGTTTTTT. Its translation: CATSKGRVFEKLFF.